This section outlines one TCR beta chain sequence together with its context. Its target antigen remains unknown. No quality values exist for individual bases; no much larger clone is one base distant. According to the germline V gene, CDR1 reads SGHAT and CDR2 reads FQNNGV. The CDR3 runs 15 amino acids, cysteine and phenylalanine included. The DNA shown is the 45-base CDR3, in frame from base 1. V ends up 3 bases short and J 4 bases short, with an unmatched junction base count of 3. The data derive from a study of T cells in Graves' hyperthyroidism and ophthalmopathy (dated by TCRdb to about 2019). Regarding the complete study: Peripheral blood samples were taken at the time of initial diagnosis, prior to any treatment. The study also compared thyroid tissue and blood T-cell repertoires from more than five Graves' hyperthyroidism patients. TCR Vbeta CDR3 sequencing of 130 to 150 peripheral blood samples (over 40 ophthalmopathy, 75 to 80 hyperthyroidism and some 17 progressor patients) is reported in the paper. Whether ophthalmopathy could be predicted prospectively was tested in an independent validation cohort made up of roughly 19 hyperthyroidism patients plus 17 patients who later progressed to ophthalmopathy. TCR V-J signatures able to tell the groups apart were searched for in a discovery cohort of approximately 95 patients, of whom 43 had Graves' ophthalmopathy and around 58 had stable Graves' hyperthyroidism. Following sampling, methimazole starting at 30 mg daily was given to hyperthyroidism patients, and high-dose intravenous methylprednisolone was given to ophthalmopathy patients. The approximately 100 discovery patients were randomly split 7:3 into training and test sets.

Stable Graves' hyperthyroidism was defined as the absence of progression to ophthalmopathy over 18 months of follow-up. Hyperthyroidism patients were newly diagnosed, had a disease duration of under 2 months, and were aged 18 to 65 years. The study excluded patients with uncontrolled infections, other autoimmune diseases, pregnancy or lactation. Clinical symptoms, serum thyroxine and TRAb, thyroid ultrasound, and orbital computed tomography formed the basis for the diagnoses. PBMCs were separated from 10 ml of fresh peripheral blood using Ficoll-Paque density gradient centrifugation. Total RNA was extracted using Trizol reagent, and RNA quality was assessed on an Agilent 2100 Bioanalyzer. The investigation overall reported the following: Most expanded thyroid clonotypes (frequency above 0.001) were also found in blood, which suggests that blood repertoires may mirror thyroid immune responses. In validation, the model predicted progression to ophthalmopathy with approximately 70% sensitivity and approximately 78% specificity, a median of 6.5 months before onset. In cross-validation, a model built on a 13 V-J signature told ophthalmopathy apart from stable hyperthyroidism with under 90% sensitivity and 81% to 82% specificity, and in testing the same model reached 80%/75%. Sample size was not statistically predetermined, and investigators were not blinded to group allocation.

TCR beta CDR3 regions were amplified from RNA transcripts. The TCR CDR3 was subjected to a first round of RT-PCR using the HTBI primer set and the Qiagen OneStep RT-PCR kit. Libraries were constructed in a second round of multiplex PCR, after which size selection and purification were carried out. Libraries were sequenced paired-end with 100 bp reads on an Illumina HiSeq2000. In the source study's methods: SOAPnuke was used to process the raw data, throwing out any read that contained adapters or uncalled bases, had a mean Phred below 15, or lacked an exact constant-primer or identifier match. High-quality paired reads were merged using COPE v1.2.5, and each unique nucleotide sequence was defined as a clonotype. MiTCR v1.1 was used to align the clonotypes against IMGT TRBV, TRBD and TRBJ reference segments. Only V-J combinations with frequency above 0.0001, covering roughly 99% of repertoires, were analysed. The TCS score was defined as the ratio of F50 (clonal expansion) to E x V (chaos), calculated using BLOSUM62-based TCRdist between CDR3 peptides within each V-J. Welch's t-statistics and random forest reduced 500 to 550 V-J features to 13, which were used in a naive Bayes classifier (R e1071). The public reads were reanalyzed by TCRdb: fastp trimming at Q25, MiXCR alignment, in-frame beta chains only. Each record represents a unique CDR3 protein, reported with the most common genes and DNA among its rows. The V and J calls, along with clone size, are taken from TCRdb and not from the paper's own processing. The table for this sample lists 300,000 to 450,000 distinct CDR3 sequences; 25% of them were counted only once. The biggest ten clones account for 73% of the sample.

The TCR originated in a man over 45 with Graves' hyperthyroidism. In this chain, TRBV11-2 is recombined with TRBJ2-1; TRBD2 aligns with 10 central bases. The source material was blood. The DNA sequence is TGTGCCAGCAGCTTCGGGACTAGCGATTACAATGAGCAGTTCTTC. Translation gives CASSFGTSDYNEQFF.